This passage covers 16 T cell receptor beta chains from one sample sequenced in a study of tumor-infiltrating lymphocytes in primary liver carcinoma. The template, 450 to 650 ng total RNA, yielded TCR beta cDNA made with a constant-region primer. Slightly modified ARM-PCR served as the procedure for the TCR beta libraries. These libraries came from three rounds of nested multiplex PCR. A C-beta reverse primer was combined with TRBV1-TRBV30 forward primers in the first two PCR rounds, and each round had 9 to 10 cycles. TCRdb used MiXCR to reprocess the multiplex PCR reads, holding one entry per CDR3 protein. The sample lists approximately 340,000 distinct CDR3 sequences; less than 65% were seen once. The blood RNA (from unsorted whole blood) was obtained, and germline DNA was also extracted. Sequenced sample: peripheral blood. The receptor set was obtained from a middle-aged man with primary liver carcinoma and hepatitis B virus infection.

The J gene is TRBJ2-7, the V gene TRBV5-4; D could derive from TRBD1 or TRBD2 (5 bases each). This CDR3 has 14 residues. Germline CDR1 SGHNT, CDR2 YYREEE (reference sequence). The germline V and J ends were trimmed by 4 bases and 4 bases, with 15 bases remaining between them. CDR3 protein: CASSLRDGFYEQYF. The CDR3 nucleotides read TGTGCCAGCAGCCTCCGGGACGGTTTTTACGAGCAGTACTTC.

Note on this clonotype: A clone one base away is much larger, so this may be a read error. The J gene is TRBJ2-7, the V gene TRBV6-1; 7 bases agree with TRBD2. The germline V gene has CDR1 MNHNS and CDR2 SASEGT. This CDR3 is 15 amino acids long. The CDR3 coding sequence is TGTGCCAGCAGTGAGGAGGCTAGCGGCGGCTACGAGCAGCACTTC. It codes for CASSEEASGGYEQHF.

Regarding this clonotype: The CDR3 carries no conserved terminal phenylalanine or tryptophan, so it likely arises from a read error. Here the CDR3 reads CSVEGQLNTVAFS. CDR3 DNA sequence: TGCAGCGTTGAAGGACAGCTGAACACTGTAGCTTTCTCT. The chain recombines TRBV29-1 with TRBJ1-1, with D possibly being TRBD1 (5 bases). Per the germline V gene, CDR1 is SQVTM and CDR2 is ANQGSEA. This CDR3 spans 13 amino acids.

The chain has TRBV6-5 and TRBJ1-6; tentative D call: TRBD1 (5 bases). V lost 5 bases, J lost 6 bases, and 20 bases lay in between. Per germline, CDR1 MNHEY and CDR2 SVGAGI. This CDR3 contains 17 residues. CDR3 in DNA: TGTGCCAGCAGTGTGGGGCCAGGAGGGTATGGTAATTCACCCCTCCACTTT. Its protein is CASSVGPGGYGNSPLHF.

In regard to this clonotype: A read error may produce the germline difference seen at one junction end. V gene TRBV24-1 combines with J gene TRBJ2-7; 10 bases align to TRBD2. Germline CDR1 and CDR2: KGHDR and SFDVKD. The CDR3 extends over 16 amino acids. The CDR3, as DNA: TGTGGCACCAGTGACCCCGGGACTAGCGACCGAACCGGGCAGTACTTC. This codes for CGTSDPGTSDRTGQYF.

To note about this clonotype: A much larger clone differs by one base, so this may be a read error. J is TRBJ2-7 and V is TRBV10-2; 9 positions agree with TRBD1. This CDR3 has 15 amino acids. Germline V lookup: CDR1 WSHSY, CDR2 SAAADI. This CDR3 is CTSSNPDRGGNEQYF. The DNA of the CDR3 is TGCACCAGCAGCAACCCGGACAGGGGCGGGAACGAGCAGTACTTC.

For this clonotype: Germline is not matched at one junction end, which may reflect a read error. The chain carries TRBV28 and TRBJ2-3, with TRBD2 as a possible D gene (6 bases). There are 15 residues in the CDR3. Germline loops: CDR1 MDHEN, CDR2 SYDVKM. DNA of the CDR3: TGTGCCGGCAGCACAACGGGAGTCGAGTCAGATACGCAGTATTTT. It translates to CAGSTTGVESDTQYF.

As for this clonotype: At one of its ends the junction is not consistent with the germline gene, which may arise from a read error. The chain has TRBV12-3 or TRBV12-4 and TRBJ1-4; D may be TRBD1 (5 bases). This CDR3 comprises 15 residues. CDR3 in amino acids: CASSFSAGRGENLFF. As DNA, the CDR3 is TGTGCCAGCAGTTTTAGTGCGGGGCGCGGTGAAAATCTGTTTTTT.

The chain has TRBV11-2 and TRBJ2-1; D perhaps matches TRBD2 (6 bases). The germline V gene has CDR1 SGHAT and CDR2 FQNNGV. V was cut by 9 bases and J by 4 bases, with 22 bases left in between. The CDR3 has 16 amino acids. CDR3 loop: CASSIWSRAGYNEQFF. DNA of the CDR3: TGTGCCAGTAGCATCTGGTCAAGGGCGGGGTACAATGAGCAGTTCTTC.

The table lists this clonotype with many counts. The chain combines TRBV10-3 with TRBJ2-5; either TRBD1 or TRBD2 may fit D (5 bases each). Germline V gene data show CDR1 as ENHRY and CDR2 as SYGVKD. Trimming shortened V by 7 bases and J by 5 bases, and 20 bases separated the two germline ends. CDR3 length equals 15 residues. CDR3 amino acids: CAIKKGTDSTETQYF. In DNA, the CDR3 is TGTGCCATCAAGAAGGGGACGGACTCTACTGAGACCCAGTACTTC.

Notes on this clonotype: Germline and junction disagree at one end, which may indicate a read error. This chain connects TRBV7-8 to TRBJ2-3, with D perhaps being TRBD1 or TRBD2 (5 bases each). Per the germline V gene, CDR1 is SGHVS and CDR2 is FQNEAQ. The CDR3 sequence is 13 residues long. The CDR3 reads CASWGFYEDTLYF. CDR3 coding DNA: TGTGCCAGCTGGGGGTTTTACGAGGATACGCTGTATTTT. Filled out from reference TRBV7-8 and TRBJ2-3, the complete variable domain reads GAGVSQSPRYKVAKRGQDVALRCDPISGHVSLFWYQQALGQGPEFLTYFQNEAQLDKSGLPSDRFFAERPEGSVSTLKIQRTQQEDSAVYLCASWGFYEDTLYFGPGTRLTVL.

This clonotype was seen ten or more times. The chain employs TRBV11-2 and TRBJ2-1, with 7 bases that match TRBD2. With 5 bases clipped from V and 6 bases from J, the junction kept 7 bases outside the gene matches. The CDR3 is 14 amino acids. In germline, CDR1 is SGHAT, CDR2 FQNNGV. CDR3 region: CASSLRDYTNEQFF. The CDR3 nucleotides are TGTGCCAGCAGCCTCCGGGACTACACCAATGAGCAGTTCTTC.

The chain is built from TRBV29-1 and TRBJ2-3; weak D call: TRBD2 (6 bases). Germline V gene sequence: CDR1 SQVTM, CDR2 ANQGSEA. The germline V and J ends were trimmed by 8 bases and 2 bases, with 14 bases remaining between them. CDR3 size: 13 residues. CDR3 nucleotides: TGCAGCTTTGGAGTAGCGGTCACAGATACGCAGTATTTT. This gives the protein CSFGVAVTDTQYF.

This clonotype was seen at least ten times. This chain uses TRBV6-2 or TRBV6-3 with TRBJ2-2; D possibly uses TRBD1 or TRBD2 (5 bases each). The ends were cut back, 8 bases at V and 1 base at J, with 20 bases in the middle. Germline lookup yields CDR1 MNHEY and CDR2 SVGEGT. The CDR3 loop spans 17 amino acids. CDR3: CASRGTGQLLNTGELFF. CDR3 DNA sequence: TGTGCCAGCCGGGGAACAGGCCAACTCTTGAACACCGGGGAGCTGTTTTTT.

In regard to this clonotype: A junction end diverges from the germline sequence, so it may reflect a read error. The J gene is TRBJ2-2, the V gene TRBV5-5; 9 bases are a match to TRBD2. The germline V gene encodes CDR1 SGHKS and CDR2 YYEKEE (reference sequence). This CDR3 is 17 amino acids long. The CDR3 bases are TGTGCCAGCAGCACCGGGACTAGCAGATCGAACACAGGGGAGCTGTTTTTT. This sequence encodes CASSTGTSRSNTGELFF.

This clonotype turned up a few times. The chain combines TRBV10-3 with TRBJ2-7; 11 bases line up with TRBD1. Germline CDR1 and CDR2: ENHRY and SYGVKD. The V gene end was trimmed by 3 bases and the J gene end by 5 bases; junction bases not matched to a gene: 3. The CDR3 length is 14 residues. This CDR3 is CAISEGQGAHEQYF. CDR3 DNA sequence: TGTGCCATCAGTGAAGGACAGGGGGCACACGAGCAGTACTTC.